The clone carrying this T cell receptor beta chain was detected once. The data are from a study of cytomegalovirus exposure and HLA in healthy donors. Overall study context: The same platform as the roughly 670 first-cohort repertoires was used for the 120 or so validation repertoires, a later analysis reported.

The CDR3 has 15 amino acids. J gave up 5 bases and V 5 bases, and 10 bases lay outside the gene matches. Germline assignment: CDR1 MNHNS and CDR2 SASEGT. The method was immunoSEQ multiplex PCR; TCRdb's version includes in-frame clones alone and lacks a portion of them. The sample comprises about 130,000 clones, about 91% of which are singletons, and 0.95% to 1.5% rests with the top ten. Sequencing was carried out using PBMCs. The chain recombines TRBV6-1 with TRBJ2-5; 8 bases align to TRBD2. This TCR derives from a young woman in good health and CMV-seronegative. CDR3 in amino acids: CASSPPPGGRETQYF. CDR3 DNA sequence: TGTGCCAGCAGTCCCCCCCCGGGGGGGCGGGAGACCCAGTACTTC.